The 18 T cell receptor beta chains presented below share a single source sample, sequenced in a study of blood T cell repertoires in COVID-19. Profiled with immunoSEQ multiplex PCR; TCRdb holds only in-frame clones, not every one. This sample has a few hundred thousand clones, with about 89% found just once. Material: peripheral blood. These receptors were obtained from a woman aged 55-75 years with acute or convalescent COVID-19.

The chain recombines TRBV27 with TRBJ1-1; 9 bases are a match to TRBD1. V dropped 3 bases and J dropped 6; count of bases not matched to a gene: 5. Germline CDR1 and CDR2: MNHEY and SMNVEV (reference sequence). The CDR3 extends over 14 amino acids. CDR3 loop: CASSFVRQGAEAFF. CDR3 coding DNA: TGTGCCAGCAGTTTCGTACGACAGGGGGCTGAAGCTTTCTTT.

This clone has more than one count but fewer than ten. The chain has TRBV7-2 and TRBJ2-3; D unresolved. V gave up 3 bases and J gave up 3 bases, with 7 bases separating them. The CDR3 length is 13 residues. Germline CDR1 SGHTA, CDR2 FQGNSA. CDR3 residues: CASSFRGTDTQYF. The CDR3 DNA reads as TGTGCCAGCAGCTTTCGAGGAACAGATACGCAGTATTTT.

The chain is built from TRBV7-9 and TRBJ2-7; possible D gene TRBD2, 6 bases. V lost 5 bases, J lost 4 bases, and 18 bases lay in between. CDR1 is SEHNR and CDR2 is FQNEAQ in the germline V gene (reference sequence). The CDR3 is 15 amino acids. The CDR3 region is CASSRTGDVLYEQYF. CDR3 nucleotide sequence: TGTGCCAGCAGCCGCACGGGGGATGTTTTGTACGAGCAGTACTTC.

CDR3 bases: TGTGCCAGCAGCTTGTCCAGGGGGAGCTATGGCTACACCTTC. It codes for CASSLSRGSYGYTF. The chain joins TRBV7-3 to TRBJ1-2; 7 bases line up with TRBD1. The CDR3 sequence is 14 residues long. Germline V gene data show CDR1 as SGHTA and CDR2 as FQGTGA. Trimming cost V 3 bases and J 4 bases; bases outside gene matches: 5.

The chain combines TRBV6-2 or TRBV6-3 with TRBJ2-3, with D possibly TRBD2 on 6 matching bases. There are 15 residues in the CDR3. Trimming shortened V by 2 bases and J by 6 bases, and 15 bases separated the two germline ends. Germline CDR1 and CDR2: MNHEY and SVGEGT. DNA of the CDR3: TGTGCCAGCAGTTACCTGGGCGGGGCTTGGGATACGCAGTATTTT. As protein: CASSYLGGAWDTQYF.

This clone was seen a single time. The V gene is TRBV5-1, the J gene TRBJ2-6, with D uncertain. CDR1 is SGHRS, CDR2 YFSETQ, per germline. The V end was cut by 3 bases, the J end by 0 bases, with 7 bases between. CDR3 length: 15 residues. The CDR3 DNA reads TGCGCCAGCAGCTCTGAGAGCTCTGGGGCCAACGTCCTGACTTTC. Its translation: CASSSESSGANVLTF.

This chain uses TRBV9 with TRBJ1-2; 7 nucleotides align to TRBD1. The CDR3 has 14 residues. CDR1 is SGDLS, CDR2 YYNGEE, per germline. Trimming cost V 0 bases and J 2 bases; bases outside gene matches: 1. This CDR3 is CASSVEGANYGYTF. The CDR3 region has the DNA TGTGCCAGCAGCGTAGAGGGGGCAAACTATGGCTACACCTTC.

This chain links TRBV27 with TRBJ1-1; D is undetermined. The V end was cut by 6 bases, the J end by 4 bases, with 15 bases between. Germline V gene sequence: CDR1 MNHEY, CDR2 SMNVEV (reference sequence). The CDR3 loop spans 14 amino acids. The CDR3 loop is CASSLSRRGTEAFF. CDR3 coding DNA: TGTGCCAGCAGCTTAAGCCGCCGGGGCACTGAAGCTTTCTTT.

The CDR3 DNA is TGTGCCACCAGCAGAACGAGACGACTAGCGGGAGGGGACAATGAGCAGTTCTTC. Translating gives CATSRTRRLAGGDNEQFF. This rearrangement joins TRBV15 to TRBJ2-1; 14 bases agree with TRBD2. The CDR3 runs to 18 residues. The V segment lost 2 bases and the J segment 5 bases; nucleotides outside the gene matches: 8. CDR1 is LNHNV, CDR2 YYDKDF, per germline (reference sequence).

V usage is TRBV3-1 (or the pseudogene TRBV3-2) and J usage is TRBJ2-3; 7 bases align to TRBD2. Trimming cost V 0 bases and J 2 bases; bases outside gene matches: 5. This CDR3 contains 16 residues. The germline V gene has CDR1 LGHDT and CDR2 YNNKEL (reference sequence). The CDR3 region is CASSQDLSGATDTQYF. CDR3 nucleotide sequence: TGTGCCAGCAGCCAAGATCTAAGCGGGGCCACAGATACGCAGTATTTT.

DNA for the CDR3: TGTGCCAGCAGCTTGTTGGGGGCCAATCAGCCCCAGCATTTT. Residues: CASSLLGANQPQHF. The chain couples TRBV5-4 to TRBJ1-5; a weak D match, TRBD1 (6 bases). Germline V gene lookup returns CDR1 SGHNT and CDR2 YYREEE (reference sequence). The CDR3 spans 14 residues. The V and J ends lost 1 base and 3 bases respectively, with 8 bases between them. The whole variable domain, remainder taken from reference TRBV5-4 and TRBJ1-5, is ETGVTQSPTHLIKTRGQQVTLRCSSQSGHNTVSWYQQALGQGPQFIFQYYREEENGRGNFPPRFSGLQFPNYSSELNVNALELDDSALYLCASSLLGANQPQHFGDGTRLSIL.

The chain's CDR3 is CASSLNREGYTF. The CDR3, as DNA: TGTGCCAGCAGCTTAAACAGGGAAGGCTACACCTTC. The chain uses TRBV7-2 and TRBJ1-2, with D possibly TRBD1 on 6 matching bases. The germline V gene encodes CDR1 SGHTA and CDR2 FQGNSA. There are 12 residues in the CDR3. Trimming removed 2 bases from V and 8 bases from J, with 9 bases in between.

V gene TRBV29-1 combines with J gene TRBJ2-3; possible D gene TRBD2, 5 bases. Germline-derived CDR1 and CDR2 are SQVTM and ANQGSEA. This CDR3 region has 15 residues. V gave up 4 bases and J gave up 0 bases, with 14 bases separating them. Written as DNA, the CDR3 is TGCAGCGTTGGCCGGGGAGACGGTAGCACAGATACGCAGTATTTT. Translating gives CSVGRGDGSTDTQYF.

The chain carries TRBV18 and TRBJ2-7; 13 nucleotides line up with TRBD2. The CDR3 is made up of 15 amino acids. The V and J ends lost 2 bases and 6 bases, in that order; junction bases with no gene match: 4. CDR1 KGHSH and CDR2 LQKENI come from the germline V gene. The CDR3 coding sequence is TGTGCCAGCTCACCAACCGGGACTAGCGGGGCCGAGCAGTACTTC. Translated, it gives CASSPTGTSGAEQYF.

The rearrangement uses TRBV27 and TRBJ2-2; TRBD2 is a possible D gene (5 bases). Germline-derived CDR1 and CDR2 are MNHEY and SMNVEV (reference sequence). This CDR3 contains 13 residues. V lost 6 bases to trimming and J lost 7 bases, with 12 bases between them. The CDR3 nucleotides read TGTGCCAGCAGGCTAATTGGAGGCGGGGAGCTGTTTTTT. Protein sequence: CASRLIGGGELFF.

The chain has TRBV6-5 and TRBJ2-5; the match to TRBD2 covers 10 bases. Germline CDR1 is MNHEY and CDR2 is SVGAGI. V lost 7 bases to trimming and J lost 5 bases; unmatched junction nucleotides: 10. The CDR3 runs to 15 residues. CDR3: CASTLLAGSRETQYF. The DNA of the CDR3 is TGTGCCAGCACCCTACTAGCGGGGAGCCGGGAGACCCAGTACTTC.

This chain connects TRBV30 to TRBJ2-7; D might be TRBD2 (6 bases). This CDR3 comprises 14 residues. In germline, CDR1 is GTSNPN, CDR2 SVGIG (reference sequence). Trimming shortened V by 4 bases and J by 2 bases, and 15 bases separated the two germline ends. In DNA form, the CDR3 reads TGTGCCTGGACCAAGAGGAGGGCCACCTACGAGCAGTACTTC. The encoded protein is CAWTKRRATYEQYF.

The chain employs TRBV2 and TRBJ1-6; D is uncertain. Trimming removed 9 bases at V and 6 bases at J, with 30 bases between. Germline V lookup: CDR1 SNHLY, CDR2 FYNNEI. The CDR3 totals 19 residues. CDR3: CASRFPGRATLLRNSPLHF. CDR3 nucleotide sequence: TGTGCCAGTCGCTTTCCAGGTCGCGCCACCCTATTACGTAATTCACCCCTCCACTTT.